Listed below are T cell receptor beta chains from one sample, sequenced in a study of response to subunit inactivated influenza vaccine. TCRdb re-called the RT-PCR reads through MiXCR, storing one row per CDR3 protein. The sample records roughly 500,000 distinct CDR3 sequences, approximately 15% being singletons. The sample in question was CD4+ T cells sorted from PBMCs, obtained roughly 24 months after vaccination. The receptors derive from a man between 50 and 70 years old who received an inactivated influenza vaccine. Both conserved end residues are part of each CDR3. The D gene is left open where the match is weak. Clone size is stated in some rows and not others, as once, few, many or a class when expanded.

TRBV7-9	TRBJ2-7	.	.	TGTGCCAGCAGCTTAGCGAGTGGCGGATCTAAGTACTTC	CASSLASGGSKYF
TRBV5-1	TRBJ2-5	.	few	TGCGCCAGCAGCTCGACCACTGGAGGTCAAGAGACCCAGTACTTC	CASSSTTGGQETQYF
TRBV4-1	TRBJ2-3	TRBD2	few	TGCGCCAGCAGCCATTCTCGCGGGGGACTCACAGATACGCAGTATTTT	CASSHSRGGLTDTQYF
TRBV12-3/TRBV12-4	TRBJ2-1	.	few	TGTGCCAGCAGTTTACGTTCCTACAATGAGCAGTTCTTC	CASSLRSYNEQFF
TRBV10-3	TRBJ1-5	.	.	TGTGCCATCAGTGAACCGGATCAGCCCCAGCATTTT	CAISEPDQPQHF
TRBV4-1	TRBJ1-4	.	many	TGCGCCAGCAGCCAAGCTGATAACCGGGGGGGTGAAAAACTGTTTTTT	CASSQADNRGGEKLFF
TRBV5-1	TRBJ2-1	.	.	TGCGCCAGCAGCCCCTCGGGGCAGGCCCGCACTTATTACAATGAGCAGTTCTTC	CASSPSGQARTYYNEQFF
TRBV7-9	TRBJ2-1	.	.	TGTGCCTTTGACCTCCTTTATGAGCAGTTCTTC	CAFDLLYEQFF
TRBV11-2	TRBJ2-5	TRBD1	.	TGTGCCAGCAGCCCCCCCCCCTTACAGGGGGCAACTTACTTC	CASSPPPLQGATYF
TRBV27	TRBJ1-1	.	.	TGTGCCAGCAGTTTAGCCAGGGGACGAGCTTTCTTT	CASSLARGRAFF
TRBV3-1	TRBJ2-2	.	.	TGTGCCAGCAGCCAAGGCGGCTACATGAACACCGGGGAGCTGTTTTTT	CASSQGGYMNTGELFF
TRBV7-2	TRBJ1-2	TRBD1	.	TGTGCCAGCAGTCCGGACAGGCGTCATGGCCACACCTTC	CASSPDRRHGHTF
TRBV12-3/TRBV12-4	TRBJ2-6	.	.	TGTGCCAGCGGATCTCTGGTGGCCAACGTCCTGACTTTC	CASGSLVANVLTF
TRBV20-1	TRBJ2-1	TRBD2	.	TGCAGTGCTCCACGAAGCGGGGGGTGGGGTGGTGAGCAGTTCTTC	CSAPRSGGWGGEQFF
TRBV6-2/TRBV6-3	TRBJ2-2	.	once	TGTGCCAGCAGCGGCTTCACCGGGGAGCTGTTTTTT	CASSGFTGELFF
TRBV10-3	TRBJ2-7	TRBD1	.	TGTGCCATCAGAGGACAGGGGAAAAGCTCCTACGAGCAGTACTTC	CAIRGQGKSSYEQYF
TRBV5-1	TRBJ2-2	.	few	TGCGCCAGCAGCTACCAAGGGGCCGGGGAGCTGTTTTTT	CASSYQGAGELFF
TRBV4-1	TRBJ1-4	.	few	TGCGCCAGCAGCCCGAAGATAGCAACTAATGAAAAACTGTTTTTT	CASSPKIATNEKLFF
TRBV20-1	TRBJ2-3	.	many	TGCAGTGCTAGAGATGTCAGACGGGCCACAGATACGCAGTATTTT	CSARDVRRATDTQYF
TRBV14	TRBJ2-3	.	many	TGTGCCAGCAGCCATTCGGCTGTTGGTGGTACGCAGTATTTT	CASSHSAVGGTQYF
TRBV7-2	TRBJ2-7	TRBD2	few	TGTGCCAGCAGCCTTCGGTGGGAGGGCCGAGAGCAGTACTTC	CASSLRWEGREQYF
TRBV7-2	TRBJ1-4	.	few	TGTGCCAGCAGCCCCAGTGGGGGTGCTGAAAAACTGTTTTTT	CASSPSGGAEKLFF
TRBV3-1	TRBJ2-2	TRBD1	.	TGTGCCAGCAGCCTGGGACAGGGCGGAGCCCGGGAGCTGTTTTTT	CASSLGQGGARELFF
TRBV7-6	TRBJ2-2	.	.	TGTGCCAGCCGCAGACGGCCAGGGACTTATAGCACCGGGGAGCTGTTTTTT	CASRRRPGTYSTGELFF
TRBV6-1	TRBJ2-3	TRBD2	few	TGTGCCTCACCAAGCGGGGGGCCTTCCACAGATACGCAGTATTTT	CASPSGGPSTDTQYF
TRBV12-3/TRBV12-4	TRBJ1-1	TRBD1	few	TGTGCCAGCAGTCGGACAGGCGGATGGGCTGAAGCTTTCTTT	CASSRTGGWAEAFF
TRBV12-3/TRBV12-4	TRBJ2-7	TRBD2	.	TGTGCCAGCACCGTAGCGGGAGGCCCCTACGAGCGGTACTTC	CASTVAGGPYERYF
TRBV20-1	TRBJ2-3	TRBD2	many	TGCAGTGCCCTCCGGGGGGGAGATACGCAGTATTTT	CSALRGGDTQYF
TRBV7-2	TRBJ2-2	TRBD2	few	TGTGCCAGCAGCCCGGGGGGACTACACACCGGGGAGCTGTTTTTT	CASSPGGLHTGELFF
TRBV7-2	TRBJ2-2	.	few	TGTGCCAGCAGCTTAGGCTATGGAACCGGGGAGCTGTTTTTT	CASSLGYGTGELFF
TRBV2	TRBJ2-3	.	few	TGTGCCAGCAGTGACCAGGGATATACGCAGTATTTT	CASSDQGYTQYF
TRBV7-2	TRBJ2-7	TRBD1	few	TGTGCCAGCAGCGATGCCGGGACAGGGATGTACGAGCAGTACTTC	CASSDAGTGMYEQYF
TRBV7-2	TRBJ1-1	TRBD1	few	TGTGCCAGCAGCTTATTAACAGGGGCGAACACTGAAGCTTTCTTT	CASSLLTGANTEAFF
TRBV3-1	TRBJ1-5	.	few	TGTGCCAGCAGCCAAGGCGGCACGAGCAATCAGCCCCAGCATTTT	CASSQGGTSNQPQHF
TRBV28	TRBJ2-6	.	many	TGTGCCAGCAGTCTCATGGGACACTATACCTCTGGGGCCAACGTCCTGACTTTC	CASSLMGHYTSGANVLTF
TRBV21-1	TRBJ2-2	.	few	TGTGCCAGCGTCACCACAAGGACCAAAAACACCGGGGAGCTGTTTTTT	CASVTTRTKNTGELFF
TRBV20-1	TRBJ2-4	TRBD2	.	TGCAGTGCTACTCGACTAGCGGGGGGGCAAAACATTCAGTACTTC	CSATRLAGGQNIQYF
TRBV25-1	TRBJ1-1	.	few	TGTGCCAGCAGCCCAGGGCAGGGTACGGCTTTCTTT	CASSPGQGTAFF
TRBV4-2	TRBJ1-4	TRBD1	many	TGTGCCAGCAGCCAAGAAGGGGGCCAGGCCGACAATGAAAAACTGTTTTTT	CASSQEGGQADNEKLFF
TRBV4-1	TRBJ1-5	.	.	TGCGCCAGCAGCTACGGACCCCTGGGGAATCAGCCCCAGCATTTT	CASSYGPLGNQPQHF
TRBV6-2/TRBV6-3	TRBJ2-2	TRBD2	.	TGTGCCAGCTCCGGGGGGGAGGCCGGGGAGCTGTTTTTT	CASSGGEAGELFF
TRBV9	TRBJ2-7	.	.	TGTGCCAGCAGCGTAGGCGGGACACAGACCTACGAGCAGTACTTC	CASSVGGTQTYEQYF